The next 22 T cell receptor beta chains were all read from a single sample in a study of blood T cell repertoires in COVID-19. Only in-frame clones appear in the TCRdb table, and some are missing; sequencing was by immunoSEQ multiplex PCR. The sample holds around 220,000 clones, approximately 78% seen once. Sample: peripheral blood. These TCRs come from a woman of 80 years or more with COVID-19, enrolled during active disease.

This rearrangement joins TRBV28 to TRBJ1-2; D ambiguous. The CDR3 has 15 amino acids. The germline CDR1 and CDR2 sequences are MDHEN and SYDVKM. Trimming shortened V by 2 bases and J by 1 base, and 11 bases separated the two germline ends. CDR3 amino acids: CASSLGQLFNYGYTF. In DNA, the CDR3 is TGTGCCAGCAGTTTAGGGCAGTTGTTTAACTATGGCTACACCTTC.

This rearrangement joins TRBV6-6 to TRBJ1-1; D unclear. Deletions cut 0 bases from V and 5 bases from J, with 10 bases between. This CDR3 contains 14 residues. From germline, CDR1 is MNHNY and CDR2 SVGAGI (reference sequence). The CDR3 DNA reads as TGTGCCAGCAGTTACTCAGGAGAGGGAACTGAAGCTTTCTTT. It translates to CASSYSGEGTEAFF.

The chain uses TRBV5-6 and TRBJ2-1; TRBD1 matches at 8 bases. Per the germline V gene, CDR1 is SGHDT and CDR2 is YYEEEE. V lost 4 bases to trimming and J lost 7 bases; unmatched junction nucleotides: 10. The CDR3 is 15 amino acids. CDR3 sequence (DNA): TGTGCCAGCAGCGAAACAGGGGGAACGACGAATGAGCAGTTCTTC. Translation gives CASSETGGTTNEQFF.

The chain recombines TRBV12-3 or TRBV12-4 with TRBJ2-3; D remains unclear. The CDR3 spans 13 residues. V lost 5 bases and J lost 2, with 8 bases in between. The CDR3 DNA is TGTGCCAGCAGTCCTAGAGTCACAGATACGCAGTATTTT. Translating it yields CASSPRVTDTQYF.

The gene calls are TRBV5-1 and TRBJ1-2; 7 bases map to TRBD1. Trimming removed 2 bases from V and 2 bases from J; junction bases left unmatched: 6. Germline assignment: CDR1 SGHRS and CDR2 YFSETQ. The CDR3 is 15 residues long. The CDR3, as DNA: TGCGCCAGCAGCTTAGACAGGGAGACGAACTATGGCTACACCTTC. Translation gives CASSLDRETNYGYTF.

V usage is TRBV5-1 and J usage is TRBJ2-7, with 9 bases matching TRBD1. This CDR3 is 14 amino acids long. The junction had 9 bases not matched to a gene; V was cut back by 4 bases and J by 7 bases. Germline V gene lookup returns CDR1 SGHRS and CDR2 YFSETQ. CDR3 nucleotides: TGCGCCAGCAGCATCCGGGACAGGGATTGGGAGCAGTACTTC. This translates into CASSIRDRDWEQYF.

The chain is built from TRBV3-1 (or the pseudogene TRBV3-2) and TRBJ1-2; D not certain. This CDR3 region has 12 residues. Germline-derived CDR1 and CDR2 are LGHDT and YNNKEL (reference sequence). The ends were cut back, 1 base at V and 5 bases at J, with 5 bases in the middle. The CDR3 nucleotides read TGTGCCAGCAGCCAAGTCAATTATGGCTACACCTTC. Translating it yields CASSQVNYGYTF.

The chain carries TRBV29-1 and TRBJ1-1; D is unresolved. Germline V gives CDR1 SQVTM, CDR2 ANQGSEA. V was pared by 2 bases and J by 1 base, with 8 bases between. The CDR3 consists of 13 residues. CDR3 in amino acids: CSVENTPNTEAFF. The DNA of the CDR3 is TGCAGCGTTGAAAACACCCCGAACACTGAAGCTTTCTTT.

This clone was picked up one time. The chain combines TRBV5-1 with TRBJ2-5; the D gene is possibly TRBD2 (6 bases). The CDR3 is made up of 16 amino acids. V gave up 4 bases and J gave up 1 base, with 17 bases separating them. CDR1 and CDR2 from the germline V gene are SGHRS and YFSETQ. This CDR3 reads CASSPRPGESQETQYF. Here the CDR3 DNA reads TGCGCCAGCAGCCCTCGTCCGGGGGAGTCCCAAGAGACCCAGTACTTC. The variable domain in full, with the rest retrieved from reference TRBV5-1 and TRBJ2-5, is KAGVTQTPRYLIKTRGQQVTLSCSPISGHRSVSWYQQTPGQGLQFLFEYFSETQRNKGNFPGRFSGRQFSNSRSEMNVSTLELGDSALYLCASSPRPGESQETQYFGPGTRLLVL.

The chain links TRBV7-2 to TRBJ2-7, with TRBD2 as a possible D gene (5 bases). The germline CDR1 and CDR2 sequences are SGHTA and FQGNSA. This CDR3 spans 13 amino acids. V lost 5 bases to trimming and J lost 0 bases, with 8 bases between them. In nucleotides, the CDR3 is TGTGCCAGCAGCGAGGGATTCTCCTACGAGCAGTACTTC. Translation: CASSEGFSYEQYF.

The chain uses TRBV19 and TRBJ1-1; D remains ambiguous. The length of the CDR3 is 16 residues. V was cut by 5 bases and J by 4 bases, with 20 bases left in between. The germline gives CDR1 LNHDA, CDR2 SQIVND (reference sequence). The CDR3 sequence: CASSPPGSRGFTEAFF. For the CDR3, the DNA is TGTGCCAGTAGTCCCCCCGGGAGTCGGGGATTCACTGAAGCTTTCTTT.

V is TRBV6-6 and J is TRBJ2-1, with a tentative D call TRBD2 (6 bases). Germline-derived CDR1 and CDR2 are MNHNY and SVGAGI (reference sequence). This CDR3 is built from 16 residues. V gave up 0 bases and J gave up 3 bases, with 12 bases separating them. CDR3 residues: CASSYSGIAVYNEQFF. The CDR3 bases are TGTGCCAGCAGTTACTCGGGGATAGCGGTCTACAATGAGCAGTTCTTC.

This sequence joins TRBV2 and TRBJ2-2; TRBD1 might be the D (6 bases). Per germline, CDR1 SNHLY and CDR2 FYNNEI. The CDR3 loop spans 18 amino acids. Trimming took off 4 bases at V and 0 bases at J, with 18 bases between the two ends. CDR3 amino acids: CASSGSTGRTANTGELFF. The CDR3 coding sequence is TGTGCCAGCAGTGGTTCCACCGGGCGGACAGCGAACACCGGGGAGCTGTTTTTT.

V and J are TRBV2 and TRBJ1-2; D possibly corresponds to TRBD1 (6 bases). V shed 6 bases and J shed 6 bases, with 14 bases lying between them. Per the germline V gene, CDR1 is SNHLY and CDR2 is FYNNEI. The length of the CDR3 is 13 residues. The CDR3 loop is CASRSGTKDGYTF. CDR3 nucleotides: TGTGCCAGCAGATCCGGGACAAAGGATGGCTACACCTTC.

The chain employs TRBV5-4 and TRBJ1-2, with D possibly matching TRBD1 (6 bases). Trimming took 3 bases from V and 2 from J, leaving 8 bases between them. The CDR3 contains 13 residues. The germline CDR1 and CDR2 sequences are SGHNT and YYREEE (reference sequence). Written as DNA, the CDR3 is TGTGCCAGCAGCTGGGACACCAACTATGGCTACACCTTC. Translation: CASSWDTNYGYTF. Looking up the rest from reference TRBV5-4 and TRBJ1-2 gives the full variable domain: ETGVTQSPTHLIKTRGQQVTLRCSSQSGHNTVSWYQQALGQGPQFIFQYYREEENGRGNFPPRFSGLQFPNYSSELNVNALELDDSALYLCASSWDTNYGYTFGSGTRLTVV.

The chain carries TRBV2 and TRBJ2-7; 9 bases fit TRBD1. Losses at the gene ends were 3 bases for V and 3 bases for J; bases not matched to a gene: 6. The CDR3 covers 15 residues. Germline CDR1 SNHLY, CDR2 FYNNEI. DNA of the CDR3: TGTGCCAGCAGTGATTTTTGGGACAGGGTCTACGAGCAGTACTTC. Translated, it gives CASSDFWDRVYEQYF. Filled out from reference TRBV2 and TRBJ2-7, the complete variable domain reads EPEVTQTPSHQVTQMGQEVILRCVPISNHLYFYWYRQILGQKVEFLVSFYNNEISEKSEIFDDQFSVERPDGSNFTLKIRSTKLEDSAMYFCASSDFWDRVYEQYFGPGTRLTVT.

The chain employs TRBV11-3 and TRBJ2-7; D is uncertain. Trimming removed 1 base at V and 3 bases at J, with 7 bases between. CDR1 is SGHNT, CDR2 YENEEA, per germline. The CDR3 has 13 residues. The chain's CDR3 is CASSLGGGYEQYF. CDR3 DNA: TGTGCCAGCAGCTTAGGAGGCGGCTACGAGCAGTACTTC.

This clone was seen more than once but under ten times. V is TRBV30 and J is TRBJ1-5; 8 nucleotides agree with TRBD1. The CDR3 length is 15 residues. CDR1 and CDR2 (germline): GTSNPN, SVGIG (reference sequence). The ends lost 2 bases at V and 2 bases at J; junction bases unmatched: 5. CDR3 DNA: TGTGCCTGGAGTTTCGGACAGGGAGGCAATCAGCCCCAGCATTTT. Its translation is CAWSFGQGGNQPQHF.

The V call is TRBV28, the J call TRBJ2-2, with D unresolved. CDR1 is MDHEN and CDR2 is SYDVKM in the germline V gene. The CDR3 consists of 14 residues. Trimming cost V 2 bases and J 3 bases, with 7 bases left between them. CDR3 in amino acids: CASSLPGDTGELFF. The CDR3 region has the DNA TGTGCCAGCAGTTTACCAGGTGACACCGGGGAGCTGTTTTTT.

CDR3 loop: CASLRDTNTDTQYF. The DNA for the CDR3 is TGTGCCAGCCTTCGGGACACCAACACAGATACGCAGTATTTT. V is TRBV28 and J is TRBJ2-3; possibly TRBD1 for D (6 bases). V shed 8 bases and J shed 2 bases, with 14 bases lying between them. CDR3 length equals 14 residues. CDR1 and CDR2 (germline): MDHEN, SYDVKM. Full variable domain (missing parts from reference TRBV28 and TRBJ2-3): DVKVTQSSRYLVKRTGEKVFLECVQDMDHENMFWYRQDPGLGLRLIYFSYDVKMKEKGDIPEGYSVSREKKERFSLILESASTNQTSMYLCASLRDTNTDTQYFGPGTRLTVL.

This clone was counted only a few times. This chain links TRBV9 with TRBJ2-3, with D perhaps TRBD2 (5 bases). The ends were cut back, 3 bases at V and 2 bases at J, with 13 bases in the middle. This CDR3 comprises 15 residues. Germline V gene sequence: CDR1 SGDLS, CDR2 YYNGEE. The CDR3 DNA reads TGTGCCAGCAGCGGCGGGTGGCGCTCCACAGATACGCAGTATTTT. Its translation: CASSGGWRSTDTQYF.

The rearrangement uses TRBV18 and TRBJ2-1; the D gene is possibly TRBD2 (5 bases). V lost 6 bases, J lost 0 bases, and 15 bases lay in between. CDR3 length: 16 amino acids. CDR1 and CDR2 (germline): KGHSH, LQKENI. As DNA, the CDR3 is TGTGCCAGCTCTCCTCAAATAGGGAGCTCCTACAATGAGCAGTTCTTC. Translating it yields CASSPQIGSSYNEQFF.